This T cell receptor (beta chain) was captured by sequencing in a study of T cells in Graves' hyperthyroidism and ophthalmopathy. The study's findings and limits: Among clonotypes expanded in thyroid above 0.001, most were also found in blood.

This clonotype was seen ten or more times. Its antigen is as yet unknown. Ophthalmopathy patients all had a Clinical Activity Score of at least 3, a NOSPECS grade of at least 4 and disease under 3 months old. On the basis of clinical symptoms, serum thyroxine and TRAb, thyroid ultrasound and orbital computed tomography, diagnoses were made. V gave up 3 bases and J gave up 4 bases, with 9 bases separating them. CDR3 size: 12 residues. Germline loops: CDR1 DFQATT, CDR2 SNEGSKA (reference sequence). Amplification targeted TCR beta CDR3 regions from RNA transcripts. The TCR CDR3 was amplified in a first-round RT-PCR using the HTBI primer set. TCRdb recomputed calls from the multiplex PCR reads with MiXCR, one row per CDR3 protein. The sample carries hundreds of thousands of distinct CDR3 sequences, roughly 15% recorded once.

Sample: blood. The TCR comes from a woman aged 45-59 years with Graves' ophthalmopathy. This rearrangement joins TRBV20-1 to TRBJ1-2, with D uncertain. CDR3: CSASGKGYGYTF. The DNA for the CDR3 is TGCAGTGCTAGCGGGAAGGGCTATGGCTACACCTTC.